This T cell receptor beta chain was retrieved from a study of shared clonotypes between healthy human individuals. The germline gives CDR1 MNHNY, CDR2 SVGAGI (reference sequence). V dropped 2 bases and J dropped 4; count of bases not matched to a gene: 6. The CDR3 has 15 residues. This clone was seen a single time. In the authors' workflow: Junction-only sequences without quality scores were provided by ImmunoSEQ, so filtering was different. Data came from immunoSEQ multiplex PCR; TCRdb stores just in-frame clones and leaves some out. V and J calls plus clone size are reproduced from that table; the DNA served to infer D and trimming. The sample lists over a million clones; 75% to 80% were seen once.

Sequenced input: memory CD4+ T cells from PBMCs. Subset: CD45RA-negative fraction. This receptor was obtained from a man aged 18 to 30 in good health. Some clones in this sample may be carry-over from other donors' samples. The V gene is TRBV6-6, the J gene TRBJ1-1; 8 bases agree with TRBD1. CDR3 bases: TGTGCCAGCAGTTACCAGGGGGCGAGCCCCACTGAAGCTTTCTTT. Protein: CASSYQGASPTEAFF.